These 14 T cell receptor beta chains share one sample of origin, sequenced in a study of patients and donors after allogeneic stem cell transplantation. TCRdb called the RT-PCR reads again in MiXCR, with one record for every CDR3 protein. The sample contains some 960,000 distinct CDR3 sequences, approximately 19% of which appear only once. Sequenced sample: blood, either unsorted or a sorted T cell fraction (not recorded which). The receptors here all came from a human donor who was either an allogeneic HSCT recipient or a stem cell or donor lymphocyte infusion donor (not recorded which). It is not recorded whose cells these are; they may come from a transplant donor.

In its sample, this clonotype was seen a few times. The chain uses TRBV7-2 and TRBJ2-2; 7 bases match TRBD2. Trimming took 3 bases from V and 1 from J; bases not matched to a gene: 8. The CDR3 length is 17 residues. From germline, CDR1 is SGHTA and CDR2 FQGNSA. Here the CDR3 reads CASSLGWRGRNTGELFF. CDR3 DNA: TGTGCCAGCAGCTTGGGCTGGCGGGGGAGGAACACCGGGGAGCTGTTTTTT.

This clonotype was counted only a few times. V usage is TRBV4-2 and J usage is TRBJ1-2; no clear D gene. Per the germline V gene, CDR1 is LGHNA and CDR2 is YNFKEQ. CDR3 length equals 13 residues. V was trimmed by 1 base and J by 9 bases, leaving 12 bases between them. As DNA, the CDR3 is TGTGCCAGCAGCCAAGTGGAGTATTTTCGCTACACCTTC. This encodes CASSQVEYFRYTF.

This clonotype was seen a handful of times. The V gene is TRBV7-2, the J gene TRBJ2-1, with TRBD1 as a possible D gene (6 bases). There are 15 residues in the CDR3. Germline CDR1 is SGHTA and CDR2 is FQGNSA. V lost 5 bases and J lost 5, with 16 bases in between. The CDR3 spells CASSPQGGLDNEQFF. CDR3 nucleotide sequence: TGTGCCAGCAGCCCACAGGGTGGGCTAGACAATGAGCAGTTCTTC.

This chain uses TRBV5-4 with TRBJ1-4; a weak D match, TRBD1 (5 bases). Trimming removed 3 bases from V and 15 bases from J, with 21 bases in between. The CDR3 extends over 14 amino acids. In germline, CDR1 is SGHNT, CDR2 YYREEE (reference sequence). CDR3: CASSSRGADKSVFF. CDR3 DNA: TGTGCCAGCAGCTCCAGAGGGGCCGACAAATCGGTGTTTTTT.

A few counts support this clonotype. This chain links TRBV7-9 with TRBJ2-5; 12 bases map to TRBD2. With V trimmed by 4 bases and J by 4 bases, 7 bases remained unmatched. The CDR3 totals 16 residues. CDR1 is SEHNR and CDR2 is FQNEAQ in the germline V gene (reference sequence). The DNA for the CDR3 is TGTGCCAGCAGCTCCCCTAGGACTAGCGGGATAGAGACCCAGTACTTC. This codes for CASSSPRTSGIETQYF. Looking up the rest from reference TRBV7-9 and TRBJ2-5 gives the full variable domain: DTGVSQNPRHKITKRGQNVTFRCDPISEHNRLYWYRQTLGQGPEFLTYFQNEAQLEKSRLLSDRFSAERPKGSFSTLEIQRTEQGDSAMYLCASSSPRTSGIETQYFGPGTRLLVL.

This clonotype was found a few times. The V gene is TRBV12-5, the J gene TRBJ2-2; no clear D gene. CDR3 length equals 12 residues. The V and J ends lost 1 base and 5 bases respectively, with 2 bases between them. Germline-derived CDR1 and CDR2 are LGHNT and FRNRAP. Written as DNA, the CDR3 is TGTGCTAGTGGTTTGGGAACCGGGGAGCTGTTTTTT. Its translation: CASGLGTGELFF.

This clonotype was observed a few times. The chain uses TRBV20-1 and TRBJ2-7, with 8 bases that match TRBD2. The V segment lost 3 bases and the J segment 3 bases; nucleotides outside the gene matches: 4. Germline CDR1 and CDR2: DFQATT and SNEGSKA (reference sequence). The CDR3 is made up of 13 amino acids. The CDR3 loop reads CSARPAGVYEQYF. Here the CDR3 DNA reads TGCAGTGCTAGGCCAGCGGGAGTCTACGAGCAGTACTTC.

This rearrangement joins TRBV4-3 to TRBJ2-3; D not certain. Trimming took 1 base from V and 0 from J, leaving 5 bases between them. The CDR3 covers 14 residues. CDR1 and CDR2 from the germline V gene are LGHNA and YSLEER. CDR3 nucleotide sequence: TGCGCCAGCAGCCAAGCGGGTAGCACAGATACGCAGTATTTT. It specifies CASSQAGSTDTQYF.

This clonotype showed up many times. This chain links TRBV2 with TRBJ1-1; the D gene is possibly TRBD1 (5 bases). Per the germline V gene, CDR1 is SNHLY and CDR2 is FYNNEI. There are 18 residues in the CDR3. V dropped 2 bases and J dropped 0 bases, with 19 bases sitting between them. CDR3 sequence (DNA): TGTGCCAGCAGTGAATTAGGGCAGGGCGGGTCGTTGAACACTGAAGCTTTCTTT. Translation gives CASSELGQGGSLNTEAFF. Full variable domain (missing parts from reference TRBV2 and TRBJ1-1): EPEVTQTPSHQVTQMGQEVILRCVPISNHLYFYWYRQILGQKVEFLVSFYNNEISEKSEIFDDQFSVERPDGSNFTLKIRSTKLEDSAMYFCASSELGQGGSLNTEAFFGQGTRLTVV.

This clonotype was seen at least ten times. This rearrangement joins TRBV6-5 to TRBJ2-3, with no clear D. This CDR3 comprises 14 residues. Germline assignment: CDR1 MNHEY and CDR2 SVGAGI. The V gene lost 2 bases and the J gene lost 5 bases, with 11 bases spanning the gap. The CDR3 DNA follows: TGTGCCAGCAGTTACCGGGCGGCAGGAGATACGCAGTATTTT. It encodes CASSYRAAGDTQYF.

The chain is built from TRBV6-5 and TRBJ2-4; D gene uncertain. The CDR3 consists of 16 residues. Per the germline V gene, CDR1 is MNHEY and CDR2 is SVGAGI. Deletions cut 2 bases from V and 1 base from J, with 12 bases between. Here the CDR3 DNA reads TGTGCCAGCAGTTACCCCGCTCTTGCGGCCAAAAACATTCAGTACTTC. Translation: CASSYPALAAKNIQYF.

This chain uses TRBV9 with TRBJ2-1; TRBD2 agrees at 9 bases. The CDR3 sequence is 16 residues long. Germline V gene sequence: CDR1 SGDLS, CDR2 YYNGEE. With V trimmed by 2 bases and J by 12 bases, 15 bases remained unmatched. CDR3 amino acids: CASSVGDRLTSGLQFF. The CDR3 coding sequence is TGTGCCAGCAGCGTTGGAGACAGACTTACTAGCGGGCTGCAGTTCTTC.

In its sample, this clonotype was seen a few times. The chain has TRBV27 and TRBJ2-3, with D tentatively TRBD1 (5 bases). With 3 bases removed from V and 0 bases from J, the gap between germline ends came to 13 bases. Germline lookup yields CDR1 MNHEY and CDR2 SMNVEV (reference sequence). The CDR3 consists of 16 residues. The CDR3 here is CASSLGRTSSTDTQYF. DNA of the CDR3: TGTGCCAGCAGTTTGGGGCGAACCTCTAGCACAGATACGCAGTATTTT.

The CDR3 is CASSPWAGTNEKLFF. CDR3 DNA sequence: TGTGCCAGCAGTCCATGGGCAGGGACTAATGAAAAACTGTTTTTT. J is TRBJ1-4 and V is TRBV7-8; possible D gene TRBD1, 5 bases. Germline loops: CDR1 SGHVS, CDR2 FQNEAQ. V lost 6 bases and J 2 bases, leaving 13 bases between the germline ends. The CDR3 spans 15 residues.